The 31 T cell receptor beta chains below were found in one sample sequenced in a study of preoperative IRX-2 immunotherapy in early breast cancer. Treatment reported: preoperative locoregional IRX-2 cytokine immunotherapy. Measured with immunoSEQ multiplex PCR; TCRdb has only the in-frame clones, and not every one. The sample lists more than 6,500 clones; around 80% were seen once. The specimen was tumor tissue, collected after IRX-2 immunotherapy. These receptors all stem from a human donor with breast cancer.

This chain uses TRBV6-8 with TRBJ1-2, with 8 bases fitting TRBD1. The CDR3 has 14 amino acids. The germline V gene encodes CDR1 MNHGY and CDR2 SAAAGT. V lost 5 bases, J lost 5 bases, and 7 bases stayed unmatched. CDR3 region: CASSRTGQGYGYTF. The CDR3 region has the DNA TGTGCCAGCAGTCGCACCGGACAGGGATATGGCTACACCTTC.

The chain has TRBV15 and TRBJ2-2, with a tentative D call TRBD1 (5 bases). This CDR3 spans 16 amino acids. From germline, CDR1 is LNHNV and CDR2 YYDKDF (reference sequence). Deletions cut 0 bases from V and 7 bases from J, with 15 bases between. The CDR3 DNA is TGTGCCACCAGCAGAGATGTCAGGGTCTCGTACGGGGAGCTGTTTTTT. This translates into CATSRDVRVSYGELFF.

This chain joins TRBV29-1 and TRBJ1-1; TRBD1 matches 11 bases. This CDR3 is built from 13 residues. V shed 7 bases and J 10 bases; nucleotides not matched to a gene: 11. The germline V gene has CDR1 SQVTM and CDR2 ANQGSEA. CDR3 bases: TGCAGCGCCGGGACAGGGGGGCTTGTCGGAGCTTTCTTT. This codes for CSAGTGGLVGAFF.

The genes are TRBV19 and TRBJ2-1; 7 bases agree with TRBD1. J was trimmed by 8 bases and V by 3 bases; bases with no gene match: 13. This CDR3 is 16 amino acids long. Germline-derived CDR1 and CDR2 are LNHDA and SQIVND (reference sequence). Here the CDR3 reads CASSMAWQGEGDEQFF. In DNA form, the CDR3 reads TGTGCCAGTAGTATGGCTTGGCAGGGGGAAGGGGATGAGCAGTTCTTC. The entire variable domain, with the rest obtained from reference TRBV19 and TRBJ2-1, is as follows: DGGITQSPKYLFRKEGQNVTLSCEQNLNHDAMYWYRQDPGQGLRLIYYSQIVNDFQKGDIAEGYSVSREKKESFPLTVTSAQKNPTAFYLCASSMAWQGEGDEQFFGPGTRLTVL.

V gene TRBV6-8 combines with J gene TRBJ1-5, with 7 nucleotides matching TRBD1. The CDR3 runs to 14 residues. The ends lost 5 bases at V and 5 bases at J; junction bases unmatched: 6. The germline V gene encodes CDR1 MNHGY and CDR2 SAAAGT. Here the CDR3 reads CASSTRTGHQPQHF. The DNA of the CDR3 is TGTGCCAGCAGTACACGGACAGGACATCAGCCCCAGCATTTT.

By share of the sample, this clone is large. The chain's CDR3 is CASSVTAGITEAFF. The CDR3 nucleotides are TGTGCCAGCAGTGTTACGGCGGGGATCACTGAAGCTTTCTTT. The chain has TRBV11-3 and TRBJ1-1; no clear D gene. CDR3 length equals 14 residues. Trimming left V 6 bases short and J 4 bases short, with 15 bases between. Germline loops: CDR1 SGHNT, CDR2 YENEEA.

The chain links TRBV15 to TRBJ2-3; TRBD1 is a possible D gene (5 bases). The V end lost 3 bases, the J end lost 1 base, and 11 bases lay between the germline ends. Germline V CDR1 and CDR2: LNHNV, YYDKDF (reference sequence). This CDR3 has 15 amino acids. Here the CDR3 DNA reads TGTGCCACCAGCAGTAGGGGCCGGGGCACAGATACGCAGTATTTT. It translates to CATSSRGRGTDTQYF. Using reference TRBV15 and TRBJ2-3 for the parts outside the CDR3, the full variable domain is DAMVIQNPRYQVTQFGKPVTLSCSQTLNHNVMYWYQQKSSQAPKLLFHYYDKDFNNEADTPDNFQSRRPNTSFCFLDIRSPGLGDTAMYLCATSSRGRGTDTQYFGPGTRLTVL.

The chain carries TRBV30 and TRBJ1-4, with 7 positions matching TRBD1. V lost 3 bases to trimming and J lost 9 bases; unmatched junction nucleotides: 10. CDR3 length equals 14 residues. CDR1 is GTSNPN and CDR2 is SVGIG in the germline V gene (reference sequence). This CDR3 reads CAWRETGSKQKLFF. The CDR3 DNA follows: TGTGCCTGGAGAGAGACAGGGAGTAAACAAAAACTGTTTTTT.

The J gene is TRBJ1-6, the V gene TRBV6-8; weak D call: TRBD1 (6 bases). The germline V gene encodes CDR1 MNHGY and CDR2 SAAAGT. Deletions cut 5 bases from V and 7 bases from J, with 15 bases between. The CDR3 extends over 15 amino acids. Written as DNA, the CDR3 is TGTGCCAGCAGTCCGTCCGACAGGACGAATTCACCCCTCCACTTT. This codes for CASSPSDRTNSPLHF.

The chain links TRBV18 to TRBJ1-6; 10 bases are a match to TRBD1. Per germline, CDR1 KGHSH and CDR2 LQKENI. The trim removed 3 bases at V and 11 bases at J, leaving 4 bases unmatched. CDR3 length: 14 residues. DNA of the CDR3: TGTGCCAGCTCACCGGGGGACAGGGGTACACCCCTCCACTTT. Its translation: CASSPGDRGTPLHF. Full variable domain (missing parts from reference TRBV18 and TRBJ1-6): NAGVMQNPRHLVRRRGQEARLRCSPMKGHSHVYWYRQLPEEGLKFMVYLQKENIIDESGMPKERFSAEFPKEGPSILRIQQVVRGDSAAYFCASSPGDRGTPLHFGNGTRLTVT.

This clone was counted only a few times. The chain couples TRBV6-8 to TRBJ1-2; TRBD1 might be the D (5 bases). The CDR3 is 12 amino acids. The V and J ends lost 6 bases and 6 bases respectively, with 11 bases between them. Germline values: CDR1 MNHGY, CDR2 SAAAGT. The CDR3 protein is CASRRQGNGYTF. In DNA, the CDR3 is TGTGCCAGCAGGCGCCAGGGAAATGGCTACACCTTC.

This clone was found once. The V gene is TRBV5-1, the J gene TRBJ2-1, with D possibly being TRBD1 or TRBD2 (6 bases each). This CDR3 has 14 amino acids. V lost 4 bases and J 0 bases, leaving 8 bases between the germline ends. Germline V gives CDR1 SGHRS, CDR2 YFSETQ. The DNA of the CDR3 is TGCGCCAGCAGCCGGGGGCACTCCTACAATGAGCAGTTCTTC. Encoded protein: CASSRGHSYNEQFF.

The rearrangement uses TRBV19 and TRBJ2-7; no reliable D call. The CDR3 sequence is 13 residues long. V was clipped by 0 bases and J by 7 bases, with 10 bases between them. The germline CDR1 and CDR2 sequences are LNHDA and SQIVND (reference sequence). The CDR3 loop is CASSIDGRREQYF. The CDR3 coding sequence is TGTGCCAGTAGTATAGATGGCAGGCGAGAGCAGTACTTC.

V is TRBV15 and J is TRBJ1-2, with D unclear. Germline V lookup: CDR1 LNHNV, CDR2 YYDKDF (reference sequence). V gave up 5 bases and J gave up 4 bases, with 23 bases separating them. The CDR3 contains 17 residues. CDR3 in amino acids: CATSGPTQPPSIYGYTF. CDR3 bases: TGTGCCACCAGCGGCCCCACACAACCCCCCTCGATCTATGGCTACACCTTC.

The J gene is TRBJ1-4, the V gene TRBV28; 7 bases align to TRBD1. Germline CDR1 and CDR2: MDHEN and SYDVKM. There are 16 residues in the CDR3. V lost 6 bases, J lost 7 bases, and 14 bases stayed unmatched. CDR3: CASSPLHRGTVEKLFF. The DNA for the CDR3 is TGTGCCAGCAGCCCTCTACACAGGGGCACGGTTGAAAAACTGTTTTTT.

The CDR3 DNA sequence: TGTGCCACCAGCAGAGGACTGCTGAACACTGAAGCTTTCTTT. Its protein product is CATSRGLLNTEAFF. The chain is built from TRBV15 and TRBJ1-1; unclear D gene. Germline lookup yields CDR1 LNHNV and CDR2 YYDKDF (reference sequence). Trimming cost V 1 base and J 0 bases, with 6 bases left between them. CDR3 length: 14 amino acids.

This clone was seen more than once but under ten times. The J gene is TRBJ1-4, the V gene TRBV6-8, with D unclear. The CDR3 totals 15 residues. Trimming left V 0 bases short and J 2 bases short, with 7 bases between. The germline CDR1 and CDR2 sequences are MNHGY and SAAAGT. CDR3 DNA sequence: TGTGCCAGCAGTTACTCGAGTCCGACTAATGAAAAACTGTTTTTT. Translated, it gives CASSYSSPTNEKLFF.

The CDR3 spells CASSLGGARSTDTQYF. The CDR3 DNA sequence: TGTGCCAGCAGCTTAGGGGGGGCACGTAGCACAGATACGCAGTATTTT. This rearrangement joins TRBV7-8 to TRBJ2-3; D might be TRBD1 or TRBD2, each matching 6 bases. The CDR3 covers 16 residues. CDR1 and CDR2 from the germline V gene are SGHVS and FQNEAQ. The V gene lost 1 base and the J gene lost 0 bases, with 11 bases spanning the gap.

V and J are TRBV19 and TRBJ1-5; 9 nucleotides agree with TRBD1. Per germline, CDR1 LNHDA and CDR2 SQIVND (reference sequence). The V segment lost 7 bases and the J segment 3 bases; nucleotides outside the gene matches: 4. The CDR3 sequence is 14 residues long. In nucleotides, the CDR3 is TGTGCCAGTAAGGACAGGGGATACAATCAGCCCCAGCATTTT. Its protein product is CASKDRGYNQPQHF.

This chain connects TRBV11-3 to TRBJ1-2, with D perhaps matching TRBD1 (5 bases). Germline assignment: CDR1 SGHNT and CDR2 YENEEA. Trimming stripped 4 bases from V and 1 base from J, with 19 bases between. This CDR3 contains 17 residues. The CDR3 bases are TGTGCCAGCAGCTCTGTTCCTCAGGGACCCGTTAACTATGGCTACACCTTC. Its translation: CASSSVPQGPVNYGYTF.

V usage is TRBV19 and J usage is TRBJ1-2; D ambiguous. V was clipped by 1 base and J by 8 bases, with 17 bases between them. This CDR3 spans 15 amino acids. Germline values: CDR1 LNHDA, CDR2 SQIVND (reference sequence). The DNA of the CDR3 is TGTGCCAGTAGTATAGTCGGTGGCGAGGTTTCGGGCTACACCTTC. Translated, it gives CASSIVGGEVSGYTF.

The chain's CDR3 is CAWTHGAGGYEQYF. CDR3 sequence (DNA): TGTGCCTGGACTCATGGTGCAGGGGGGTACGAGCAGTACTTC. V usage is TRBV30 and J usage is TRBJ2-7, with a weak D call TRBD1 (7 bases). The germline V and J ends were trimmed by 4 bases and 4 bases, with 17 bases remaining between them. The V gene's germline CDR1 is GTSNPN and CDR2 SVGIG (reference sequence). This CDR3 has 14 residues. The full variable domain, in which reference TRBV30 and TRBJ2-7 provide the parts outside the CDR3, is SQTIHQWPATLVQPVGSPLSLECTVEGTSNPNLYWYRQAAGRGLQLLFYSVGIGQISSEVPQNLSASRPQDRQFILSSKKLLLSDSGFYLCAWTHGAGGYEQYFGPGTRLTVT.

This clone has a handful of counts. The V and J genes are TRBV7-5 and TRBJ2-5; the table's D call of TRBD2 was not tested on the DNA. TRBV7-5 is termed a pseudogene. This CDR3 is 16 amino acids long. CDR3 residues: CASSSPAGGGQETQYF. The CDR3 DNA sequence: TGTGCCAGCAGCTCCCCCGCGGGGGGTGGACAAGAGACCCAGTACTTC.

J is TRBJ1-5 and V is TRBV6-8; D unclear. In germline, CDR1 is MNHGY, CDR2 SAAAGT. CDR3 size: 15 residues. V was clipped by 4 bases and J by 6 bases, with 16 bases between them. CDR3 in amino acids: CASSSYPGFGQPQHF. DNA of the CDR3: TGTGCCAGCAGTTCCTACCCGGGGTTTGGTCAGCCCCAGCATTTT.

In DNA form, the CDR3 reads TGTGCCAGTAGTCCGCGGACAACTTATGGCTACACCTTC. It yields the protein CASSPRTTYGYTF. This chain links TRBV19 with TRBJ1-2, with D perhaps TRBD1 (5 bases). The CDR3 length is 13 residues. The germline V and J ends were trimmed by 5 bases and 5 bases, with 12 bases remaining between them. CDR1 is LNHDA, CDR2 SQIVND, per germline (reference sequence).

J is TRBJ1-6 and V is TRBV11-3; D is undetermined. The length of the CDR3 is 16 residues. The germline V gene has CDR1 SGHNT and CDR2 YENEEA. V lost 6 bases and J lost 0, with 12 bases in between. CDR3 region: CASRQRASSYNSPLHF. As DNA, the CDR3 is TGTGCCAGCAGACAGAGAGCGAGCTCCTATAATTCACCCCTCCACTTT.

The V and J genes are TRBV6-8 and TRBJ2-5, with D possibly called TRBD1 or TRBD2 (5 bases each). The germline CDR1 and CDR2 sequences are MNHGY and SAAAGT. The germline V and J ends were trimmed by 5 bases and 1 base, with 14 bases remaining between them. The CDR3 consists of 15 residues. The CDR3 region is CASSTRGRPQETQYF. The DNA of the CDR3 is TGTGCCAGCAGTACCCGGGGCAGGCCCCAAGAGACCCAGTACTTC.

This chain uses TRBV2 with TRBJ1-1; D not certain. The CDR3 runs 13 residues. V was clipped by 6 bases and J by 2 bases, with 10 bases between them. In germline, CDR1 is SNHLY, CDR2 FYNNEI. The CDR3: CASSQVSNTEAFF. Here the CDR3 DNA reads TGTGCCAGCAGCCAAGTTAGTAACACTGAAGCTTTCTTT.

The chain is built from TRBV6-8 and TRBJ2-7; D is perhaps TRBD1 or TRBD2 (5 bases each). Looked up from germline, CDR1 is MNHGY and CDR2 is SAAAGT. The length of the CDR3 is 16 residues. V lost 9 bases to trimming and J lost 1 base, with 22 bases between them. CDR3 DNA: TGTGCCAGTACCTCCTTCGACGGGACCGCATCCTACGAGCAGTACTTC. Its protein is CASTSFDGTASYEQYF.

The chain has TRBV14 and TRBJ2-4; tentatively, D is TRBD1 or TRBD2 (5 bases each). In germline, CDR1 is SGHDN, CDR2 FVKESK. Trimming stripped 1 base from V and 0 bases from J, with 10 bases between. The CDR3 extends over 16 amino acids. The CDR3 sequence: CASSQAGGLAKNIQYF. As DNA, the CDR3 is TGTGCCAGCAGCCAAGCTGGGGGTTTAGCCAAAAACATTCAGTACTTC.

This chain joins TRBV19 and TRBJ2-1, with D perhaps matching TRBD1 or TRBD2 (5 bases each). Trimming removed 10 bases from V and 3 bases from J, with 16 bases in between. Germline assignment: CDR1 LNHDA and CDR2 SQIVND (reference sequence). The CDR3 contains 14 residues. In DNA form, the CDR3 reads TGTGCCACCACCCGTCGGGGCTTCTACAATGAGCAGTTCTTC. Translating gives CATTRRGFYNEQFF.